Listed below are T cell receptor beta chains from one sample, sequenced in a study of radiotherapy plus CTLA-4 blockade in lung cancer. The assay was immunoSEQ multiplex PCR, and TCRdb's table has in-frame clones only and misses some. This table holds 45,000 to 60,000 clones, 82% found once. The source material was peripheral blood, sampled from a patient treated with radiotherapy plus ipilimumab. These receptors all come from a human donor with non-small cell lung cancer who had stable disease on radiotherapy plus ipilimumab. The CDR3 runs from the conserved cysteine through the conserved F or W. A D gene is named only where the DNA matches it firmly. Size is omitted from some rows. Given values are once, few, many or a class for expanded clones.

TRBJ2-2,.,TRBV7-2,.,CASTRDTYTGELFF,TGTGCCAGCACCAGGGACACCTACACCGGGGAGCTGTTTTTT
TRBJ2-3,.,TRBV5-6,.,CASSFAGEGSTDTQYF,TGTGCCAGCAGCTTTGCAGGGGAGGGCAGCACAGATACGCAGTATTTT
TRBJ2-2,.,TRBV7-2,.,CASSLELATGELFF,TGTGCCAGCAGCTTGGAGCTAGCGACCGGGGAGCTGTTTTTT
TRBJ2-2,.,TRBV27,.,CASSRNTGELFF,TGTGCCAGCAGTCGGAACACCGGGGAGCTGTTTTTT
TRBJ2-7,TRBD2,TRBV2,.,CASSQGLAGTYEQYF,TGTGCCAGCAGCCAGGGACTAGCGGGTACCTACGAGCAGTACTTC
TRBJ1-2,.,TRBV6-6,.,CASRTGMVVGLYGYTF,TGTGCCAGCAGAACGGGGATGGTAGTGGGACTCTATGGCTACACCTTC
TRBJ2-3,.,TRBV7-2,.,CASSLAGAEEEYF,TGTGCCAGCAGCTTAGCGGGGGCTGAGGAGGAGTATTTT
TRBJ1-5,.,TRBV28,.,CASSLPGGNQPQHF,TGTGCCAGCAGTTTACCAGGGGGCAATCAGCCCCAGCATTTT
TRBJ2-3,TRBD2,TRBV4-1,.,CASSQRLAGIDTQYF,TGCGCCAGCAGCCAAAGACTAGCGGGGATAGATACGCAGTATTTT
TRBJ2-1,.,TRBV7-2,.,CASSRRDRVHNEQFF,TGTGCCAGCAGCAGGCGGGACAGAGTTCACAATGAGCAGTTCTTC
TRBJ2-3,TRBD1,TRBV5-8,.,CASSPTGATDTQYF,TGTGCCAGCAGCCCCACAGGGGCCACAGATACGCAGTATTTT
TRBJ2-3,.,TRBV4-3,.,CASSQEWIALTGRDTQYF,TGCGCCAGCAGCCAAGAGTGGATAGCGCTTACTGGGAGAGATACGCAGTATTTT
TRBJ2-1,TRBD2,TRBV9,.,CASSPTSGGRIEQFF,TGTGCCAGCAGCCCAACTAGCGGGGGCAGAATAGAGCAGTTCTTC
TRBJ2-5,TRBD2,TRBV7-9,.,CASSPGLADQETQYF,TGTGCCAGCAGCCCGGGACTAGCAGACCAAGAGACCCAGTACTTC
TRBJ2-7,.,TRBV9,.,CASSVGDTSYEQYF,TGTGCCAGCAGCGTAGGGGACACCTCCTACGAGCAGTACTTC
TRBJ2-1,TRBD2,TRBV9,.,CASSVDGSGRLNEQFF,TGTGCCAGCAGCGTAGATGGTAGCGGGAGACTAAATGAGCAGTTCTTC
TRBJ2-2,.,TRBV6-6,.,CASRGQENTGELFF,TGTGCCAGCAGGGGGCAGGAGAACACCGGGGAGCTGTTTTTT
TRBJ2-4,.,TRBV30,.,CAWSVKGDIQYF,TGTGCCTGGAGTGTTAAAGGGGACATTCAGTACTTC
TRBJ2-5,TRBD1,TRBV27,.,CASSRQGSQETQYF,TGTGCCAGCAGCCGACAGGGATCCCAAGAGACCCAGTACTTC
TRBJ2-1,TRBD2,TRBV4-3,.,CASSLAHRTRVNEQFF,TGCGCCAGCAGCCTCGCGCACAGGACTAGAGTAAATGAGCAGTTCTTC
TRBJ2-7,.,TRBV19,once,CASSISGPNSYEQYF,TGTGCCAGTAGTATCAGCGGCCCGAACTCCTACGAGCAGTACTTC
TRBJ2-5,TRBD2,TRBV6-1,.,CASRGTSGRTETQYF,TGTGCCAGCAGAGGGACTAGCGGGAGGACGGAGACCCAGTACTTC
TRBJ1-1,.,TRBV7-2,.,CASSTWGENTEAFF,TGTGCCAGCAGCACTTGGGGCGAGAACACTGAAGCTTTCTTT
TRBJ1-2,TRBD1,TRBV7-9,.,CASSFTGGNGYTF,TGTGCCAGCAGCTTTACAGGGGGCAATGGCTACACCTTC
TRBJ2-2,.,TRBV6-6,.,CAISRGTGELFF,TGTGCCATATCCAGGGGCACCGGGGAGCTGTTTTTT
TRBJ2-5,TRBD1,TRBV6-6,once,CASTLGQPSLFTQYF,TGTGCCAGCACCCTGGGACAGCCAAGTTTATTTACCCAGTACTTC
TRBJ2-3,.,TRBV5-4,.,CASSFGGRTDTQYF,TGTGCCAGCAGCTTCGGGGGGCGCACAGATACGCAGTATTTT
TRBJ2-3,.,TRBV5-1,.,CASSLEGNSDTQYF,TGCGCCAGCAGCTTGGAGGGGAATTCGGATACGCAGTATTTT
TRBJ2-6,.,TRBV7-6,.,CASSMYSSGANVLTF,TGTGCCAGCAGCATGTACAGCTCTGGGGCCAACGTCCTGACTTTC
TRBJ2-1,TRBD2,TRBV11-2,.,CASSSLRREGLNEQFF,TGTGCCAGCAGCTCCCTTAGGAGGGAGGGCCTCAATGAGCAGTTCTTC
TRBJ2-5,TRBD1,TRBV19,.,CASSIRDRGRGEETQYF,TGTGCCAGTAGTATCCGGGACAGGGGGCGAGGGGAGGAGACCCAGTACTTC